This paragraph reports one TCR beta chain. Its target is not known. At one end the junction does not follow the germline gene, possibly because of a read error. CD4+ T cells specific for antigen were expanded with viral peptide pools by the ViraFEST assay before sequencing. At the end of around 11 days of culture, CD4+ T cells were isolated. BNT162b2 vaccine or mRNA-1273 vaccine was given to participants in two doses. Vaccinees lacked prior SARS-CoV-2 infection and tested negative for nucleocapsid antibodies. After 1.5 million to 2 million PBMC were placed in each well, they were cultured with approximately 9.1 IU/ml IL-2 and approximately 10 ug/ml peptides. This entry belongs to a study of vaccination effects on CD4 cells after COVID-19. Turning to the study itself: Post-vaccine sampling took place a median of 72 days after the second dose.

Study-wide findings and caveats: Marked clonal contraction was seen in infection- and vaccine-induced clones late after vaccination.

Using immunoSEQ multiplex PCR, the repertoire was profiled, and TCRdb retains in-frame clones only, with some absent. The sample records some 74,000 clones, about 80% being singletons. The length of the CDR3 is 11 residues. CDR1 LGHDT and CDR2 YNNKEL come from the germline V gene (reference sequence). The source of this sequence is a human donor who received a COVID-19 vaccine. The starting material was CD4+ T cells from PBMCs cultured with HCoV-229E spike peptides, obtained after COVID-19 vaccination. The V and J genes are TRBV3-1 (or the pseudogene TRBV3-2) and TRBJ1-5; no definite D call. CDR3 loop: CASSQGSAKAF. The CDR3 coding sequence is TGTGCCAGCAGCCAAGGGTCAGCCAAGGCTTTT.